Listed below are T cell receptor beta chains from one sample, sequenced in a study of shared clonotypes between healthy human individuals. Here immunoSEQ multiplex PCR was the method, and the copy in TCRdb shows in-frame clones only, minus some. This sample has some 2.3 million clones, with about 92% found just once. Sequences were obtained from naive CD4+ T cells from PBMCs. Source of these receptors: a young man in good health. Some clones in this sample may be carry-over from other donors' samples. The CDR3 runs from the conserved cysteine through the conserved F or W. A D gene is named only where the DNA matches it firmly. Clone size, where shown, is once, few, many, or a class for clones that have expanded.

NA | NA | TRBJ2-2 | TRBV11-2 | CASSLSGNTGELFF | TGTGCCAGCAGCTTATCGGGGAACACCGGGGAGCTGTTTTTT
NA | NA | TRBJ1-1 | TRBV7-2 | CASSAGRLNTEAFF | TGTGCCAGCAGCGCAGGACGATTGAACACTGAAGCTTTCTTT
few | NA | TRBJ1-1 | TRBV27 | CASRYQVGGFAFF | TGTGCCAGCAGATACCAAGTCGGGGGATTCGCTTTCTTT
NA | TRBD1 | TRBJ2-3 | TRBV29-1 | CSVELGQGGDTQYF | TGCAGCGTTGAGTTGGGACAGGGTGGAGATACGCAGTATTTT
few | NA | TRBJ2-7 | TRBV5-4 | CASSLGGPYEQYF | TGTGCCAGCAGCTTAGGGGGACCCTACGAGCAGTACTTC
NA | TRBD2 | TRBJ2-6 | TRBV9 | CASSVARASGLSGANVLTF | TGTGCCAGCAGCGTAGCTCGGGCTAGCGGGCTCTCTGGGGCCAACGTCCTGACTTTC
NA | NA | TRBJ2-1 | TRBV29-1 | CSAGQSPSYNEQFF | TGCAGCGCCGGACAGAGTCCCTCCTACAATGAGCAGTTCTTC
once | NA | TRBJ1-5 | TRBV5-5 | CASSLAGGDGNQPQHF | TGTGCCAGCAGCTTGGCCGGGGGTGATGGCAATCAGCCCCAGCATTTT
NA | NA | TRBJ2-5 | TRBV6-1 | CASSEGTYLQETQYF | TGTGCCAGCAGTGAAGGGACTTATCTTCAAGAGACCCAGTACTTC
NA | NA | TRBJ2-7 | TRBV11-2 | CASNQRAGSGPHDEQYF | TGTGCCAGCAACCAGAGGGCAGGGAGCGGACCCCATGACGAGCAGTACTTC
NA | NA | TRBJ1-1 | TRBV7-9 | CASIEGRSNTEAFF | TGTGCCAGCATTGAGGGGAGATCAAACACTGAAGCTTTCTTT
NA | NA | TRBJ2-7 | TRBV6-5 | CASSPGRDYEQYF | TGTGCCAGCAGCCCGGGACGGGACTACGAGCAGTACTTC
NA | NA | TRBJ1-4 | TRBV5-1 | CASSLVGATNEKLFF | TGCGCCAGCAGCTTGGTGGGTGCAACTAATGAAAAACTGTTTTTT
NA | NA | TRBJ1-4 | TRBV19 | CASTLRGINEKLFF | TGTGCCAGTACCCTACGGGGGATTAATGAAAAACTGTTTTTT
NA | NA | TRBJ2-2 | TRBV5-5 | CASSLGYGAGELFF | TGTGCCAGCAGCTTGGGATACGGGGCCGGGGAGCTGTTTTTT